This T cell receptor beta chain came from a study of read filtering for tumor transcriptome and immune sequencing. On the study more broadly: Roughly 8 patients were R-ISS I, some 16 were R-ISS II, 7 were R-ISS III.

Findings and limits, study-wide: The CD138-negative fraction was mixed bone marrow immune cells, not pure T cells.

The germline gives CDR1 SGHDT, CDR2 YYEEEE. V lost 2 bases and J 6 bases, leaving 24 bases between the germline ends. The CDR3 spans 18 residues. This clonotype was found many times. Its target is unknown. The library was built from about 400 ng RNA with molecular barcoded adaptors for alpha/delta and beta/gamma chains. Each CDR3 protein is one row after TCRdb ran MiXCR on the reads. The data show 30,000 to 45,000 distinct CDR3 sequences, roughly 13% seen once. The sequencing sample was made of a population of CD138-negative cells sorted from bone marrow. V and J are TRBV5-6 and TRBJ1-5; D is perhaps TRBD1 (6 bases). This receptor was obtained from a donor older than 35 with multiple myeloma. CDR3 DNA: TGTGCCAGCAGCTTCAGAGGCTCAGGGGTGGGTGTACGTCAGCCCCAGCATTTT. It encodes CASSFRGSGVGVRQPQHF.